A single T cell receptor (beta chain) is shown here with its context. This specimen comes from a study of blood T cell repertoires in COVID-19. The overall study: Samples representing acute and convalescent COVID-19 were sourced from the United States, Italy and Spain. Sources were T cells, B-cell-depleted T cells, or PBMCs; the material itself was cDNA or gDNA.

In the original analysis: Cell counts per sample came from amplifying reference gene primers. The protocol was immunoSEQ multiplex PCR, while the TCRdb copy is restricted to in-frame clones and leaves out a portion. That table furnishes V, J and clone size, whereas the DNA furnished D and trimming. The sample carries 150,000 to 200,000 clones, around four fifths recorded once. The Seattle site enrolled patients during active infection and followed them longitudinally. The germline V gene has CDR1 SGHDN and CDR2 FVKESK. The CDR3 totals 15 residues. V trimming: 4 bases; J trimming: 7 bases; junction bases outside the gene matches: 8.

The receptor was isolated from an older woman with COVID-19, enrolled during active disease. Sequencing was carried out using peripheral blood. The rearrangement joins TRBV14 to TRBJ2-1, with TRBD2 matching 9 bases. CDR3 amino acids: CASSRAGLAVNEQFF. DNA of the CDR3: TGTGCCAGCAGCCGGGCGGGACTAGCCGTAAATGAGCAGTTCTTC.